This is a list of T cell receptor beta chains from one sample in a study of shared clonotypes between healthy human individuals. Data came from immunoSEQ multiplex PCR; TCRdb stores just in-frame clones and leaves some out. The repertoire has 2,500,000 or so clones, over 85% of them found once; the top ten carry 0.35% to 0.45%. The source material was naive CD4+ T cells from PBMCs. These receptors came from a young man in good health. Some clones in this sample may be carry-over from other donors' samples. CDR3s include the opening cysteine and the closing phenylalanine or tryptophan. D genes are given only for firm matches. Size tells how often a clone was seen (once, few, many) or the class of an expanded clone, and some rows leave it out.

>-|TRBV5-1|TRBD1|TRBJ2-7
TGCGCCAGCAGCAGGGACAGCGGAGATATTACCTACGAGCAGTACTTC
CASSRDSGDITYEQYF
>-|TRBV11-3|TRBD1|TRBJ1-2
TGTGCCAGCAGCTTAGAGGATCTGGGACAGGGGGCGGCTGGCTACACCTTC
CASSLEDLGQGAAGYTF
>once|TRBV28|-|TRBJ2-1
TGTGCCAGCAGTCCCCGGGGTGAGCAGTTCTTC
CASSPRGEQFF
>-|TRBV4-1|TRBD1|TRBJ2-1
TGCGCCAGCAGCCATGCCCGGGACAGGGGTAGGTCCCCCTACAATGAGCAGTTCTTC
CASSHARDRGRSPYNEQFF
>-|TRBV11-2|-|TRBJ2-3
TGTGCCAGCAGCCGGGACCGATACACAGATACGCAGTATTTT
CASSRDRYTDTQYF
>-|TRBV10-2|-|TRBJ1-4
TGCGCCAGCAGTGACCCCACCATGACGGTTAAGGAAAAACTGTTTTTT
CASSDPTMTVKEKLFF
>-|TRBV2|-|TRBJ2-7
TGTGCCACCAATATGGGAGCCTACGAGCAGTACTTC
CATNMGAYEQYF
>-|TRBV6-5|-|TRBJ2-5
TGTGCCAGCAGCCAATTTAGGGATGGAGAGACCCAGTACTTC
CASSQFRDGETQYF
>-|TRBV7-9|TRBD1|TRBJ2-5
TGTGCCAGCAGCCCTTCGGGACAGGGGGAGACCCAGTACTTC
CASSPSGQGETQYF
>once|TRBV5-1|TRBD2|TRBJ2-1
TGCGCCAGCAGTTACGGACTAGCGGGAGCATTCAACAATGAGCAGTTCTTC
CASSYGLAGAFNNEQFF
>-|TRBV28|-|TRBJ2-7
TGTGCCAGCAGTTTCCCCGGGCAGGTAGCCTACGAGCAGTACTTC
CASSFPGQVAYEQYF
>few|TRBV6-1|TRBD1|TRBJ1-1
TGTGCCAGCTACCGGGACAGGGGAGCTGAAGCTTTCTTT
CASYRDRGAEAFF
>-|TRBV11-2|TRBD1|TRBJ1-3
TGTGCCAGCAGCTTCAGGACAGGGGTTGATTACACCATATATTTT
CASSFRTGVDYTIYF
>-|TRBV4-2|TRBD1|TRBJ1-5
TGTGCCAGCAGCCAACCCCGGCCCGGGACAGGGGATCCCAGCAATCAGCCCCAGCATTTT
CASSQPRPGTGDPSNQPQHF
>-|TRBV7-2|-|TRBJ2-7
TGTGCCAGCAGCCCCCGGGACGCGAGACGGGAGCAGTACTTC
CASSPRDARREQYF
>-|TRBV6-1|-|TRBJ2-2
TGTGCCAGCAGTGAGATAGGGGTGGCCGGGGAGCTGTTTTTT
CASSEIGVAGELFF
>-|TRBV10-3|TRBD1|TRBJ1-2
TGTGCCATCAGTGAACAGGGGGCTAACTATGGCTACACCTTC
CAISEQGANYGYTF
>-|TRBV6-5|TRBD1|TRBJ2-7
TGTGCCAGCAGTTACCACGGGACAGGTACCTACGAGCAGTACTTC
CASSYHGTGTYEQYF
>-|TRBV5-4|-|TRBJ2-7
TGTGCCAGCAGCTCCGGGACCCTCAATACCTACGAGCAGTACTTC
CASSSGTLNTYEQYF
>-|TRBV30|-|TRBJ2-2
TGTGCCTGGATGGGTGGGTCGGGGAACACCGGGGAGCTGTTTTTT
CAWMGGSGNTGELFF
>-|TRBV19|-|TRBJ1-1
TGTGCCAGTAGTATGGATCCGGTTATGAACACTGAAGCTTTCTTT
CASSMDPVMNTEAFF
>-|TRBV28|TRBD2|TRBJ2-1
TGTGCCAGCCTTACTAGCGGGAGGTGGGGTGAGCAGTTCTTC
CASLTSGRWGEQFF
>-|TRBV29-1|-|TRBJ1-2
TGCAGCGTTGAAGAGGGCCCAAATCCATCCTATGGCTACACCTTC
CSVEEGPNPSYGYTF
>-|TRBV11-2|TRBD2|TRBJ2-1
TGTGCCAGCAGCCAAAGGGGACTAGCGGCCTTCAATGAGCAGTTCTTC
CASSQRGLAAFNEQFF
>-|TRBV7-8|-|TRBJ2-3
TGTGCCAGCAGCTTAGGGGGAGCTACAGATACGCAGTATTTT
CASSLGGATDTQYF
>-|TRBV7-7|TRBD2|TRBJ2-2
TGTGCCAGCAGCGTAAGACTAGCGGGAGACGGCGGGGAGCTGTTTTTT
CASSVRLAGDGGELFF
>-|TRBV29-1|-|TRBJ2-3
TGCAGCGTCGGGGGAGAGACGCAGTATTTT
CSVGGETQYF
>-|TRBV28|-|TRBJ1-1
TGTGCCAGCAGTTTATGGGACACCATCTTGAACACTGAAGCTTTCTTT
CASSLWDTILNTEAFF
>-|TRBV19|-|TRBJ1-1
TGTGCCAGTTCGACAGGAAGGGGGACTGAAGCTTTCTTT
CASSTGRGTEAFF
>few|TRBV13|-|TRBJ2-1
TGTGCCAGCAGCCCCAAGGTAGGGGGAACCTACAATGAGCAGTTCTTC
CASSPKVGGTYNEQFF
>-|TRBV5-1|-|TRBJ2-6
TGCGCCAGCGAGGAGACTGGGGCCAACGTCCTGACTTTC
CASEETGANVLTF
>few|TRBV19|-|TRBJ1-2
TGTGCCAGTAGTATTACGTGGGCGGCTGGCTACACCTTC
CASSITWAAGYTF
>-|TRBV28|-|TRBJ2-7
TGTGCCAGCCCTCGGGTTTTTATAGCAACCTACGAGCAGTACTTC
CASPRVFIATYEQYF
>-|TRBV9|-|TRBJ2-1
TGTGCCAGCAGCGTAGTAGGGTCTGGCGTGGACTCCAACAATGAGCAGTTCTTC
CASSVVGSGVDSNNEQFF
>few|TRBV7-2|-|TRBJ1-1
TGTGCCAGCAGCGCAAACTCAGGGAACACTGAAGCTTTCTTT
CASSANSGNTEAFF
>once|TRBV13|TRBD2|TRBJ2-5
TGTGCCAGCAGCTCTGTCTCTCGGACTAGCGGGAGTAAAGAGACCCAGTACTTC
CASSSVSRTSGSKETQYF
>-|TRBV5-1|TRBD1|TRBJ2-7
TGCGCCAGCAGTTCCGGGACAGGGGTTGTCGAGCAGTACTTC
CASSSGTGVVEQYF